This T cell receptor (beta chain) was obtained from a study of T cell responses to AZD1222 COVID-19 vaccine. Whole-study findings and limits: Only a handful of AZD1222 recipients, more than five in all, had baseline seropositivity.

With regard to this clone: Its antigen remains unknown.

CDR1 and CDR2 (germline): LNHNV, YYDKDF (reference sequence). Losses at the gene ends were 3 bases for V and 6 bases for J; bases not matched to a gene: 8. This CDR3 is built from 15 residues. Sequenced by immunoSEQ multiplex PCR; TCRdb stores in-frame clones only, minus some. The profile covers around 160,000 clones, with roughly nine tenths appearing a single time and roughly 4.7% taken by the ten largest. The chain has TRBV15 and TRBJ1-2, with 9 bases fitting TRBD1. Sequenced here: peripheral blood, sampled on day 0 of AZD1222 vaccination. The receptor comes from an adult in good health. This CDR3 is CATSRDTTGGNGYTF. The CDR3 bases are TGTGCCACCAGCAGGGACACGACAGGGGGTAATGGCTACACCTTC.